This TCR beta chain came from a study of blood T cell repertoires in COVID-19. Living in 24 US areas, the participants were between 18 and 89 years of age. Original data processing: The assay estimated nucleated cells by amplifying reference gene primers. Generated by immunoSEQ multiplex PCR, the TCRdb table keeps only in-frame clones and is missing some. V, J and clone size are taken as reported in that table, and D and trimming were inferred from the DNA itself. The profile shows a few hundred thousand clones, roughly 89% of them singletons. This sequence originates from a man aged 18 to 29 with acute COVID-19. The sequenced sample consisted of PBMCs or T cells enriched from blood (not recorded which).

CDR3 loop: CASSFGGRAGELFF. CDR3 coding DNA: TGCGCCAGCAGCTTCGGCGGGAGGGCCGGGGAGCTGTTTTTT. The chain links TRBV5-1 to TRBJ2-2; 9 bases agree with TRBD2. V was clipped by 2 bases and J by 6 bases; unmatched bases: 2. Germline V CDR1 and CDR2: SGHRS, YFSETQ. CDR3 size: 14 residues.